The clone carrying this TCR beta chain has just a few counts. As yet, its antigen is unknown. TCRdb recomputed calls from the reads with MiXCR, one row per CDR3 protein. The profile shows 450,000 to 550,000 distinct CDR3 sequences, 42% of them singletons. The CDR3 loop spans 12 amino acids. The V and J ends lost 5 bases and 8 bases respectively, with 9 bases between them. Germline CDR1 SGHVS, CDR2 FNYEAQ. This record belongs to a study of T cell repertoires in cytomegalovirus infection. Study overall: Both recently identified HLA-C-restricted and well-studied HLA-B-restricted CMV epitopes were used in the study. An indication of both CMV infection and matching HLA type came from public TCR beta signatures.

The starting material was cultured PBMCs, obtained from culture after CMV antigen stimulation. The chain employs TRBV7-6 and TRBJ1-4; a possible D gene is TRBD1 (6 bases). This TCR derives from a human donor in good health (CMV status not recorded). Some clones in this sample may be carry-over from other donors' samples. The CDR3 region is CASSADREKLFF. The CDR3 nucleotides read TGTGCCAGCAGCGCTGACAGGGAAAAACTGTTTTTT.